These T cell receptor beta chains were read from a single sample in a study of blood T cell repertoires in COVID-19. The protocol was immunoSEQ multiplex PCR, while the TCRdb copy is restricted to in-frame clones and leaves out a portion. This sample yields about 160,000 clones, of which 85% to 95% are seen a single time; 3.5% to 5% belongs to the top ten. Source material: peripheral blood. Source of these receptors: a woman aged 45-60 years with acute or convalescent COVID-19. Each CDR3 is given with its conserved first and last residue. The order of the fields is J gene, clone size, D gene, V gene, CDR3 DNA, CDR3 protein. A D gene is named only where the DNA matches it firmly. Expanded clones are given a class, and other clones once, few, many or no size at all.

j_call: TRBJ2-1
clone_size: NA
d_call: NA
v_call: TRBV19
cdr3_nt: TGTGCCAGTAGTATTTCAGCGGGCATTTACAATGAGCAGTTCTTC
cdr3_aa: CASSISAGIYNEQFF

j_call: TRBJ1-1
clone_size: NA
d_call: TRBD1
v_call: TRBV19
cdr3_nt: TGTGCCAGTAGTACCCTGACAGGGAATGAAGCTTTCTTT
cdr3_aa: CASSTLTGNEAFF

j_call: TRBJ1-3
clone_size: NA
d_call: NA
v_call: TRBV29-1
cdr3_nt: TGCAGCGTCCAACAGGGTTCGGGATACACCATATATTTT
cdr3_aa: CSVQQGSGYTIYF

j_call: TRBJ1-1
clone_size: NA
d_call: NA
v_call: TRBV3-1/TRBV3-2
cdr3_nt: TGTGCCAGCAGCTTAATCGGGGGGACTGAAGCTTTCTTT
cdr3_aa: CASSLIGGTEAFF

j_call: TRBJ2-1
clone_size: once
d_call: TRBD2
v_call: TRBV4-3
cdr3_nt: TGCGCCAGCAGCCTCTTGGGGGGGTCCGAGCAGTTCTTC
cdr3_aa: CASSLLGGSEQFF

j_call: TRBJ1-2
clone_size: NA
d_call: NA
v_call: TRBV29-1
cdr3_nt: TGCAGCGTTGGAGGGAACTATGGCTACACCTTC
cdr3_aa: CSVGGNYGYTF

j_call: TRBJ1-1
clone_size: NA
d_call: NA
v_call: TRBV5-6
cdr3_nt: TGTGCCAGCAGCTTACAACCCTCCGGAGCTGAAGCTTTCTTT
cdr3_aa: CASSLQPSGAEAFF

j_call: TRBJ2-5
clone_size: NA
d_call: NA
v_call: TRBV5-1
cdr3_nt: TGCGCCAGCAGCAGGAAGAGGGAAGGAAAGACCCAGTACTTC
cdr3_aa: CASSRKREGKTQYF

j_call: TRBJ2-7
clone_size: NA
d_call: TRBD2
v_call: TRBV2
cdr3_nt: TGTGCCAGCACCCCCGGACTAGCTCCCTACGAGCAGTACTTC
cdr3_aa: CASTPGLAPYEQYF

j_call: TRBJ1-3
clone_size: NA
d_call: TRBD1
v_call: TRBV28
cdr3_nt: TGTGCCAGCACCGGACAGGGGAAGGGAAACACCATATATTTT
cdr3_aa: CASTGQGKGNTIYF

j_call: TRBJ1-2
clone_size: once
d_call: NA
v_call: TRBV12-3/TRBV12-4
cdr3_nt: TGTGCCAGCAGAAACGACTTACACTATGGCTACACCTTC
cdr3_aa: CASRNDLHYGYTF

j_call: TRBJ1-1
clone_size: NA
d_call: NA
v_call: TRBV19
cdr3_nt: TGTGCCAGTAGAACGGGGAACACTGAAGCTTTCTTT
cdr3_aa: CASRTGNTEAFF

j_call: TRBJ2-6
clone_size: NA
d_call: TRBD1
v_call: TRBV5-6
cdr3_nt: TGTGCCAGCAGCCCGGGACAGCGGAACTACTCTGGGGCCAACGTCCTGACTTTC
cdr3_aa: CASSPGQRNYSGANVLTF